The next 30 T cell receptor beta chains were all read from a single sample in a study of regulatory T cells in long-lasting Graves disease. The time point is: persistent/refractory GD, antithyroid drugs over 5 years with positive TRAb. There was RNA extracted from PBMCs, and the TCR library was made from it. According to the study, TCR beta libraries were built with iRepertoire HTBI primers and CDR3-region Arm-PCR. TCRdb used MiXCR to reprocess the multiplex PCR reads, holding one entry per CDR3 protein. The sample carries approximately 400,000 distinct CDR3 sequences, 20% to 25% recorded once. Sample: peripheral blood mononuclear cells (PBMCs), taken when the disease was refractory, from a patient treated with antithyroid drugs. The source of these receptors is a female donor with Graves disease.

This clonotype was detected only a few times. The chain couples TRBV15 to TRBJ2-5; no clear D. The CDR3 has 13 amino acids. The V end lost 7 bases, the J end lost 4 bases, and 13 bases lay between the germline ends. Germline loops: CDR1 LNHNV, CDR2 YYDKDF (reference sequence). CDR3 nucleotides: TGTGCCACCAATACACTCCTCGGAGAGACCCAGTACTTC. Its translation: CATNTLLGETQYF. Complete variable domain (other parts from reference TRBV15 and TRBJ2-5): DAMVIQNPRYQVTQFGKPVTLSCSQTLNHNVMYWYQQKSSQAPKLLFHYYDKDFNNEADTPDNFQSRRPNTSFCFLDIRSPGLGDTAMYLCATNTLLGETQYFGPGTRLLVL.

The CDR3 reads CASSPQQQGAGEQYF. The CDR3 DNA is TGTGCCAGCTCACCACAACAACAGGGGGCGGGCGAGCAGTACTTC. This chain links TRBV18 with TRBJ2-7; the match to TRBD1 covers 9 bases. The CDR3 covers 15 residues. Germline loops: CDR1 KGHSH, CDR2 LQKENI. Losses at the gene ends were 1 base for V and 6 bases for J; bases not matched to a gene: 7.

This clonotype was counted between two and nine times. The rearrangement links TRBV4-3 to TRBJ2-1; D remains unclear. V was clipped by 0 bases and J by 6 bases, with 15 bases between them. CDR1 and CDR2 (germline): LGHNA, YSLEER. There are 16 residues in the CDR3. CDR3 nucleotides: TGCGCCAGCAGCCAAGATATAGGTCGCCCGGGCAATGAGCAGTTCTTC. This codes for CASSQDIGRPGNEQFF.

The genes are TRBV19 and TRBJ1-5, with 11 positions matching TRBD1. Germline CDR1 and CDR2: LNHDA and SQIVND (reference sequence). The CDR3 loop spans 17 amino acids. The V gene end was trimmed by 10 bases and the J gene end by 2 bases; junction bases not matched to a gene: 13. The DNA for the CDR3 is TGTGCCACCAAGGGGACAGGGGGTTTGGGCGGCAATCAGCCCCAGCATTTT. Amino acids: CATKGTGGLGGNQPQHF. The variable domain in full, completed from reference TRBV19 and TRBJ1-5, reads DGGITQSPKYLFRKEGQNVTLSCEQNLNHDAMYWYRQDPGQGLRLIYYSQIVNDFQKGDIAEGYSVSREKKESFPLTVTSAQKNPTAFYLCATKGTGGLGGNQPQHFGDGTRLSIL.

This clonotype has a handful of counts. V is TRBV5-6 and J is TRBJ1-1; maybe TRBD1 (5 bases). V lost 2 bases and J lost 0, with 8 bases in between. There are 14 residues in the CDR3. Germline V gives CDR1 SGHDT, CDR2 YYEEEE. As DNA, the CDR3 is TGTGCCAGCAGCTTCGGCAGGGTGAACACTGAAGCTTTCTTT. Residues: CASSFGRVNTEAFF.

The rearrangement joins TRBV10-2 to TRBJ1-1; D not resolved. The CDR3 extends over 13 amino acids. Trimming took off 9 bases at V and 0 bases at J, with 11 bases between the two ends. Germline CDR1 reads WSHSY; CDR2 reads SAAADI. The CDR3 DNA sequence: TGCGCCAGTACGACTGGTTTGAACACTGAAGCTTTCTTT. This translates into CASTTGLNTEAFF.

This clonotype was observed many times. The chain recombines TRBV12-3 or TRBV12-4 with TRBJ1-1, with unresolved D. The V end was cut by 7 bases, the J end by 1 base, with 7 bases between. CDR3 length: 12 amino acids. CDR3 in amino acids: CASITRNTEAFF. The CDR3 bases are TGTGCCAGCATAACGAGGAACACTGAAGCTTTCTTT.

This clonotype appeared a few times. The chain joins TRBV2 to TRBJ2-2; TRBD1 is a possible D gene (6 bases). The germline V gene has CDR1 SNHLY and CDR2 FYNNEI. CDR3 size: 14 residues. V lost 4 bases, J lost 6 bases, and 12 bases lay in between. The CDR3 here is CASSGVQGSGELFF. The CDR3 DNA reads TGTGCCAGCAGTGGGGTACAGGGATCCGGGGAGCTGTTTTTT.

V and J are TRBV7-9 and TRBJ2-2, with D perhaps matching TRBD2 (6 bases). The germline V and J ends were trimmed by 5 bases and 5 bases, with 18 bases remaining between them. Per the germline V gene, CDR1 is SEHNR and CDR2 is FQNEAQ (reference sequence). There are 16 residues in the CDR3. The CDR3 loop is CASSDEVQGGTGELFF. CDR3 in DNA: TGTGCCAGCAGCGACGAGGTACAAGGAGGGACCGGGGAGCTGTTTTTT.

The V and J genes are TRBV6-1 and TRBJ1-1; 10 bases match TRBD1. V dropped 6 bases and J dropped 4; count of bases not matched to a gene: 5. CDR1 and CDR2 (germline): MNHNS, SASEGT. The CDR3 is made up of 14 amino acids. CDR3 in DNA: TGTGCCAGCAGCCGCGACAGGGGGCCCACTGAAGCTTTCTTT. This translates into CASSRDRGPTEAFF.

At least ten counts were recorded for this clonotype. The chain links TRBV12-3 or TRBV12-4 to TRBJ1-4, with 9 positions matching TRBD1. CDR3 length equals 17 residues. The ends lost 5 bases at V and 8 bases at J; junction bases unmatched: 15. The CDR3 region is CASSPGTGYGGSEKLFF. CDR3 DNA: TGTGCCAGCAGTCCCGGGACAGGGTATGGAGGGAGCGAAAAACTGTTTTTT.

This CDR3 reads CASSFQPRQGGTDTQYF. DNA for the CDR3: TGTGCCAGCAGTTTCCAACCGAGACAGGGCGGCACAGATACGCAGTATTTT. The chain couples TRBV27 to TRBJ2-3, with TRBD1 identical over 7 bases. Germline CDR1 and CDR2: MNHEY and SMNVEV (reference sequence). V shed 3 bases, J shed 1 base, and the junction held 10 bases outside the gene matches. The CDR3 sequence is 17 residues long.

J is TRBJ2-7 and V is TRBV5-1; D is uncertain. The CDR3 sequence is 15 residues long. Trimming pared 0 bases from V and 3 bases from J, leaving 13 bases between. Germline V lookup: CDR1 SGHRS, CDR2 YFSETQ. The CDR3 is CASSLEPASSYEQYF. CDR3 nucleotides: TGCGCCAGCAGCTTGGAACCCGCATCGAGCTACGAGCAGTACTTC.

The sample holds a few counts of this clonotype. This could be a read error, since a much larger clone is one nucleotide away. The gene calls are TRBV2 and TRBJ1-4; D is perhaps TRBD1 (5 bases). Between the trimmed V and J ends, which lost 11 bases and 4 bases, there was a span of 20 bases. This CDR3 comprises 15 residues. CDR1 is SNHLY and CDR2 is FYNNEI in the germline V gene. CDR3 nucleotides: TGTGCCGGCCGGAGGGAGGGGCAGAGTAATGAAAAACTGTTTTTT. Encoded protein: CAGRREGQSNEKLFF.

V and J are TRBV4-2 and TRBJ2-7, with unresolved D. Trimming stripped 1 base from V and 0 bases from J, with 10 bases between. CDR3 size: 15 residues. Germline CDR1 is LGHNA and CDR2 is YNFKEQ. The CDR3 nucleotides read TGTGCCAGCAGCCAAGCGACCGGCACCTCCTACGAGCAGTACTTC. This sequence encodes CASSQATGTSYEQYF.

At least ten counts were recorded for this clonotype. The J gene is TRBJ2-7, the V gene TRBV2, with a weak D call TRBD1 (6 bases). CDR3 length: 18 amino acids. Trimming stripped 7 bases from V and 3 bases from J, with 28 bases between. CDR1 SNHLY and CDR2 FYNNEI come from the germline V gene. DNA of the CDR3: TGTGCCAGCATAGCCCGCTCAGAGATAGGGGGTGGAATCTACGAGCAGTACTTC. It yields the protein CASIARSEIGGGIYEQYF.

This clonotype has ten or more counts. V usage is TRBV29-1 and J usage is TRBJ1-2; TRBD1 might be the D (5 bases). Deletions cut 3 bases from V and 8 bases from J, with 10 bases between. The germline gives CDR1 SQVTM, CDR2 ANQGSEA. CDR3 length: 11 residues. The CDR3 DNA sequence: TGCAGCGTTGACGTAGGGGAGGGCTACACCTTC. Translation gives CSVDVGEGYTF.

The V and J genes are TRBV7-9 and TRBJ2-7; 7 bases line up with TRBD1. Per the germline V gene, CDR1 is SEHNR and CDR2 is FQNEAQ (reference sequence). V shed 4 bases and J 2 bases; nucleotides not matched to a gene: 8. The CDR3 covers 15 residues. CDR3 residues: CASSSNRGKAYEQYF. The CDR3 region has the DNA TGTGCCAGCAGCTCGAACAGGGGAAAGGCCTACGAGCAGTACTTC.

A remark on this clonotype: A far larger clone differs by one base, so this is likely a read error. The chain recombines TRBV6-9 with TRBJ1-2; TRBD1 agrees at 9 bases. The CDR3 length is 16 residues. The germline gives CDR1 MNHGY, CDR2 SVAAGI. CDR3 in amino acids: CAGSYERDRENYGYTF. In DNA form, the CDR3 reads TGTGCCGGCAGTTACGAAAGGGACAGGGAAAACTATGGCTACACCTTC.

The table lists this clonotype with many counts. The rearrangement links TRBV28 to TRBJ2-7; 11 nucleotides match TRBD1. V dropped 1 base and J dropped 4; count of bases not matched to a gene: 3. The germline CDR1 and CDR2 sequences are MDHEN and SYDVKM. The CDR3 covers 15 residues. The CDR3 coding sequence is TGTGCCAGCAGTTTATCGGGACAGGGGGAATACGAGCAGTACTTC. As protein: CASSLSGQGEYEQYF. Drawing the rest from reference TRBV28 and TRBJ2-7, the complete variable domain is DVKVTQSSRYLVKRTGEKVFLECVQDMDHENMFWYRQDPGLGLRLIYFSYDVKMKEKGDIPEGYSVSREKKERFSLILESASTNQTSMYLCASSLSGQGEYEQYFGPGTRLTVT.

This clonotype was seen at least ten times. The CDR3 DNA sequence: TGCAGCGTGTCAGGACAGGGACAAGAGACCCAGTACTTC. Encoded protein: CSVSGQGQETQYF. The chain joins TRBV29-1 to TRBJ2-5; 8 nucleotides align to TRBD1. Trimming took 6 bases from V and 2 from J; bases not matched to a gene: 5. Looked up from germline, CDR1 is SQVTM and CDR2 is ANQGSEA. The CDR3 spans 13 residues.

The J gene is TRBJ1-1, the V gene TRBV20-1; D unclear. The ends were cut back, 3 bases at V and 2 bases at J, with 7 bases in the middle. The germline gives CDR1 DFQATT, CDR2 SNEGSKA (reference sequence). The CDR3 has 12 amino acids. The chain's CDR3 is CSASPPNTEAFF. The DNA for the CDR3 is TGCAGTGCTAGTCCTCCTAACACTGAAGCTTTCTTT.

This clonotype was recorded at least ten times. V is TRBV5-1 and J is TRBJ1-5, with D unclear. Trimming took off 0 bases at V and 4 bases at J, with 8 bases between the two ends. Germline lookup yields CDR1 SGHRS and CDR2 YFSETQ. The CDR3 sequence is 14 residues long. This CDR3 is CASSLEGLNQPQHF. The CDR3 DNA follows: TGCGCCAGCAGCTTGGAAGGGCTGAATCAGCCCCAGCATTTT. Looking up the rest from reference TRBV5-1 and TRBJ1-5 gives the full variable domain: KAGVTQTPRYLIKTRGQQVTLSCSPISGHRSVSWYQQTPGQGLQFLFEYFSETQRNKGNFPGRFSGRQFSNSRSEMNVSTLELGDSALYLCASSLEGLNQPQHFGDGTRLSIL.

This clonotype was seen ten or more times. The CDR3 DNA reads TGTGCCAGCAGCTTGGGGGCGGCGGGACTCTACGAGCAGTACTTC. Encoded protein: CASSLGAAGLYEQYF. V is TRBV7-2 and J is TRBJ2-7; D is possibly TRBD1 or TRBD2 (6 bases each). The germline V gene encodes CDR1 SGHTA and CDR2 FQGNSA. This CDR3 spans 15 amino acids. V was shortened by 3 bases and J by 3 bases, with 15 bases between the two germline ends.

The DNA of the CDR3 is TGTGCCAGCAGTGTCACCAGGACAGGGTCCTACGAGCAGTACTTC. The encoded protein is CASSVTRTGSYEQYF. V gene TRBV28 combines with J gene TRBJ2-7; TRBD1 aligns across 8 bases. The CDR3 is made up of 15 amino acids. Trimming at V came to 5 bases and at J to 1 base, leaving 7 bases not matched to a gene. Germline CDR1 and CDR2: MDHEN and SYDVKM.

DNA of the CDR3: TGTGCCAGTAGTACCCGCAGTGCTGGGAACGAGCAGTACTTC. Translation gives CASSTRSAGNEQYF. The gene calls are TRBV7-2 and TRBJ2-7; D unresolved. Germline assignment: CDR1 SGHTA and CDR2 FQGNSA. Trimming cost V 9 bases and J 5 bases, with 20 bases left between them. This CDR3 contains 14 residues.

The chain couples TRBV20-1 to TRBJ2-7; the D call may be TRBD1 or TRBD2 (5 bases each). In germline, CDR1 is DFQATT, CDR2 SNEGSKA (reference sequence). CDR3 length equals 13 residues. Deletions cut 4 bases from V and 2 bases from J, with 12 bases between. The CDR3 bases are TGCAGTGCTACGCCGGGACCCCCCTACGAGCAGTACTTC. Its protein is CSATPGPPYEQYF.

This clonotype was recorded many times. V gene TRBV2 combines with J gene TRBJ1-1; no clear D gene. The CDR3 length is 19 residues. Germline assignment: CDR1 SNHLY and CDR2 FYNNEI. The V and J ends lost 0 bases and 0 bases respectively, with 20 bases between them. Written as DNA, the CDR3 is TGTGCCAGCAGTGAAGCGGTCAGACTACTCAGATGGATGAACACTGAAGCTTTCTTT. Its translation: CASSEAVRLLRWMNTEAFF. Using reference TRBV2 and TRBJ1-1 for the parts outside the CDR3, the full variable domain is EPEVTQTPSHQVTQMGQEVILRCVPISNHLYFYWYRQILGQKVEFLVSFYNNEISEKSEIFDDQFSVERPDGSNFTLKIRSTKLEDSAMYFCASSEAVRLLRWMNTEAFFGQGTRLTVV.

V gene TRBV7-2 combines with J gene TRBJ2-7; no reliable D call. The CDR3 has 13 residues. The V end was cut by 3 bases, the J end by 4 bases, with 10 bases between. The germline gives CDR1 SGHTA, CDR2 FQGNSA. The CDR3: CASSFFSGYEQYF. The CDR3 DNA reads TGTGCCAGCAGCTTTTTTTCCGGGTACGAGCAGTACTTC.

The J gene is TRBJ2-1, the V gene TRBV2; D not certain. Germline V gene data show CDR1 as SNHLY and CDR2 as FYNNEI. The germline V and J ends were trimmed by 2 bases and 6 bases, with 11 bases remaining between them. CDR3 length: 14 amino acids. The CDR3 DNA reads TGTGCCAGCAGTGAACTTCTTCCCCCCAATGAGCAGTTCTTC. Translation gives CASSELLPPNEQFF.